These T cell receptor beta chains were read from a single sample in a study of blood T cell repertoires in COVID-19. TCRdb's table, derived via immunoSEQ multiplex PCR, lists solely in-frame clones and lacks some. The sample has 200,000 to 250,000 clones, more than 75% seen once; the top ten hold under 4.5%. Sequencing was done on a sample of PBMCs or T cells enriched from blood (not recorded which). The receptors originated from a man younger than 45 with acute COVID-19. Each CDR3 is given with its conserved first and last residue. A D gene is named only where the DNA matches it firmly. A row's size may be missing; if present it is once, few, many or a size class.

V gene: TRBV24-1
clone size: -
J gene: TRBJ1-2
D gene: -
CDR3 protein: CASGGGEGYTF
CDR3 DNA: TGTGCCTCCGGGGGGGGAGAGGGCTACACCTTC

V gene: TRBV10-3
clone size: -
J gene: TRBJ2-7
D gene: -
CDR3 protein: CATPRVSEQYF
CDR3 DNA: TGTGCCACGCCCAGGGTCAGCGAGCAGTACTTC

V gene: TRBV4-1
clone size: -
J gene: TRBJ1-4
D gene: TRBD1
CDR3 protein: CASSQDLGRGREKLFF
CDR3 DNA: TGCGCCAGCAGCCAAGATCTAGGCAGGGGGCGAGAAAAACTGTTTTTT

V gene: TRBV19
clone size: -
J gene: TRBJ2-7
D gene: -
CDR3 protein: CASSPRQTDYEQYF
CDR3 DNA: TGTGCCAGTAGTCCCCGACAGACAGACTACGAGCAGTACTTC

V gene: TRBV6-5
clone size: few
J gene: TRBJ2-3
D gene: -
CDR3 protein: CATNTGDTQYF
CDR3 DNA: TGTGCCACAAATACCGGAGATACGCAGTATTTT

V gene: TRBV9
clone size: -
J gene: TRBJ2-2
D gene: -
CDR3 protein: CASSATGAQPSGELFF
CDR3 DNA: TGTGCCAGCAGCGCCACAGGTGCCCAACCTTCCGGGGAGCTGTTTTTT

V gene: TRBV5-4
clone size: once
J gene: TRBJ2-3
D gene: TRBD2
CDR3 protein: CASSSSGGLTDTQYF
CDR3 DNA: TGTGCCAGCAGCTCTAGCGGGGGGCTAACAGATACGCAGTATTTT

V gene: TRBV5-4
clone size: -
J gene: TRBJ2-7
D gene: -
CDR3 protein: CASSLNQGTSPEQYF
CDR3 DNA: TGTGCCAGCAGCTTGAATCAGGGGACAAGTCCCGAGCAGTACTTC

V gene: TRBV27
clone size: -
J gene: TRBJ1-6
D gene: TRBD1
CDR3 protein: CASSLVQGSSYNSPLHF
CDR3 DNA: TGTGCCAGCAGTTTAGTACAGGGGAGCTCCTATAATTCACCCCTCCACTTT

V gene: TRBV6-1
clone size: -
J gene: TRBJ1-4
D gene: -
CDR3 protein: CASSDPPRAGKLFF
CDR3 DNA: TGTGCCAGCAGTGACCCACCGAGGGCTGGAAAACTGTTTTTT

V gene: TRBV7-7
clone size: -
J gene: TRBJ1-3
D gene: -
CDR3 protein: CASSLVFIPRSGNTIYF
CDR3 DNA: TGTGCCAGCAGCTTAGTTTTCATTCCACGGTCGGGAAACACCATATATTTT

V gene: TRBV19
clone size: -
J gene: TRBJ1-1
D gene: -
CDR3 protein: CASSIDRVKNTEAFF
CDR3 DNA: TGTGCCAGTAGTATAGACAGGGTGAAGAACACTGAAGCTTTCTTT

V gene: TRBV9
clone size: few
J gene: TRBJ1-1
D gene: TRBD1
CDR3 protein: CASSARQGSTEAFF
CDR3 DNA: TGTGCCAGCAGCGCCAGACAGGGGAGCACTGAAGCTTTCTTT

V gene: TRBV3-1/TRBV3-2
clone size: once
J gene: TRBJ1-4
D gene: -
CDR3 protein: CASGGVNEKLFF
CDR3 DNA: TGTGCCAGCGGCGGGGTTAATGAAAAACTGTTTTTT

V gene: TRBV19
clone size: -
J gene: TRBJ1-3
D gene: TRBD1
CDR3 protein: CASSFTGGGSGNTIYF
CDR3 DNA: TGTGCCAGTAGTTTCACAGGGGGCGGCTCGGGAAACACCATATATTTT

V gene: TRBV23-1
clone size: few
J gene: TRBJ1-2
D gene: -
CDR3 protein: CASSWDRGDGYTF
CDR3 DNA: TGCGCCAGCAGTTGGGACCGGGGGGATGGCTACACCTTC

V gene: TRBV7-2
clone size: -
J gene: TRBJ2-5
D gene: TRBD2
CDR3 protein: CASSPGLAFQTQYF
CDR3 DNA: TGTGCCAGCAGCCCCGGACTAGCTTTCCAGACCCAGTACTTC

V gene: TRBV4-1
clone size: -
J gene: TRBJ2-1
D gene: -
CDR3 protein: CASSQETQGMDYEQFF
CDR3 DNA: TGCGCCAGCAGCCAAGAAACCCAGGGTATGGATTATGAGCAGTTCTTC

V gene: TRBV25-1
clone size: -
J gene: TRBJ2-3
D gene: TRBD1
CDR3 protein: CASETGRAGSTDTQYF
CDR3 DNA: TGTGCCAGCGAGACAGGGCGGGCGGGCAGCACAGATACGCAGTATTTT

V gene: TRBV7-2
clone size: once
J gene: TRBJ2-1
D gene: -
CDR3 protein: CASSLGGGTYNEQFF
CDR3 DNA: TGTGCCAGCAGCTTAGGTGGAGGCACCTACAATGAGCAGTTCTTC

V gene: TRBV5-4
clone size: -
J gene: TRBJ2-1
D gene: TRBD2
CDR3 protein: CASSLGLAIPNSYNEQFF
CDR3 DNA: TGTGCCAGCAGCTTGGGACTAGCAATCCCCAACTCCTACAATGAGCAGTTCTTC

V gene: TRBV5-6
clone size: many
J gene: TRBJ2-7
D gene: TRBD2
CDR3 protein: CASRRTSGGVQYF
CDR3 DNA: TGTGCCAGCAGAAGGACTAGCGGGGGTGTGCAGTACTTC

V gene: TRBV7-9
clone size: -
J gene: TRBJ1-3
D gene: TRBD1
CDR3 protein: CASSLAGTAGNTIYF
CDR3 DNA: TGTGCCAGCAGCTTAGCGGGGACAGCTGGAAACACCATATATTTT

V gene: TRBV18
clone size: few
J gene: TRBJ1-6
D gene: -
CDR3 protein: CASSAKTGGPASSYNSPLHF
CDR3 DNA: TGTGCCAGCTCAGCCAAGACCGGGGGGCCCGCGAGCTCCTATAATTCACCCCTCCACTTT

V gene: TRBV28
clone size: -
J gene: TRBJ1-2
D gene: -
CDR3 protein: CASSSGSYGYTF
CDR3 DNA: TGTGCCAGCAGTTCAGGGTCATATGGCTACACCTTC

V gene: TRBV30
clone size: -
J gene: TRBJ1-6
D gene: TRBD1
CDR3 protein: CAWSVLGTENSPLHF
CDR3 DNA: TGTGCCTGGAGTGTACTCGGGACAGAGAATTCACCCCTCCACTTT

V gene: TRBV5-6
clone size: -
J gene: TRBJ1-5
D gene: -
CDR3 protein: CASSLVGGQPQHF
CDR3 DNA: TGTGCCAGCAGCTTGGTAGGGGGTCAGCCCCAGCATTTT

V gene: TRBV3-1/TRBV3-2
clone size: -
J gene: TRBJ2-3
D gene: TRBD2
CDR3 protein: CASSPKGTGGVDTQYF
CDR3 DNA: TGTGCCAGCAGCCCCAAAGGGACGGGGGGGGTAGATACGCAGTATTTT

V gene: TRBV19
clone size: -
J gene: TRBJ1-2
D gene: -
CDR3 protein: CASSIFGGQNYGYTF
CDR3 DNA: TGTGCCAGTAGTATATTCGGCGGACAGAACTATGGCTACACCTTC

V gene: TRBV10-3
clone size: -
J gene: TRBJ2-7
D gene: TRBD1
CDR3 protein: CVISVDRGLGEQYF
CDR3 DNA: TGTGTCATCAGTGTGGACAGGGGGCTCGGCGAGCAGTACTTC